This paragraph covers one TCR beta chain sequence. The antigen remains undetermined. These data come from a study of cytomegalovirus exposure and HLA in healthy donors. The PCR employed 60 Vbeta primers together with 13 Jbeta primers. TCRdb keeps only in-frame clones here, not all; method: immunoSEQ multiplex PCR. The sample lists just over 150,000 clones, about 80% seen once, with around 0.98% in the top ten. This CDR3 contains 14 residues. With 3 bases clipped from V and 3 bases from J, the junction kept 3 bases outside the gene matches. Germline V gene sequence: CDR1 SGHRS, CDR2 YFSETQ. Study findings and constraints: Presence/absence analyses assumed roughly uniform sequencing depth across donors.

The sample comprised PBMCs. This TCR was sampled from a woman aged 45-59 years in good health and CMV-seropositive. The rearrangement joins TRBV5-1 to TRBJ2-1; the match to TRBD1 covers 7 bases. The CDR3 DNA is TGCGCCAGCAGCTCGACAGGGTACTACAATGAGCAGTTCTTC. Protein: CASSSTGYYNEQFF.